This paragraph reports one T cell receptor beta chain. Per germline, CDR1 KGHSH and CDR2 LQKENI. Trimming cost V 3 bases and J 3 bases, with 11 bases left between them. The CDR3 spans 14 residues. The PCR contained 60 Vbeta and 13 Jbeta primers. Libraries were prepared by immunoSEQ multiplex PCR; TCRdb keeps only in-frame clonotypes and omits some of them. This table has about 130,000 clones, approximately 85% appearing once. This sample is part of a study of cytomegalovirus exposure and HLA in healthy donors. This receptor was taken from a boy aged 5 to 17 in good health and CMV-seronegative. What was sequenced was PBMCs. The chain has TRBV18 and TRBJ1-2; D not resolved. CDR3 nucleotide sequence: TGTGCCAGCTCACCCCCCTCGGTGGACTATGGCTACACCTTC. Translation: CASSPPSVDYGYTF.